This TCR beta chain was sequenced during a study of blood T cell repertoires in COVID-19. Overall study: Specimens from acute and convalescent COVID-19 originated in the United States, Italy and Spain. PBMCs, B-cell-depleted T cells, or T cells were the source of the cDNA or gDNA that made up the material.

The CDR3 contains 15 residues. Trimming left V 1 base short and J 1 base short, with 8 bases between. CDR1 is MNHNS, CDR2 SASEGT, per germline. In the authors' methods: Scientists estimated how many nucleated cells there were by amplifying reference gene primers. Here immunoSEQ multiplex PCR was the method, and the copy in TCRdb shows in-frame clones only, minus some. The V and J calls and the clone size are those of that table, but D and trimming were determined from the DNA. The sample lists about 68,000 clones; around nine tenths were seen once. Sequencing used peripheral blood. V usage is TRBV6-1 and J usage is TRBJ1-5; no reliable D call. The clonotype comes from a human donor in a cohort sampled during active COVID-19. For the CDR3, the DNA is TGTGCCAGCAGTGAAGAGGGAGGAAGCAATCAGCCCCAGCATTTT. Amino acids: CASSEEGGSNQPQHF.